These T cell receptor beta chains were read from a single sample in a study of graft-versus-host responses after intestinal transplantation. TCRdb's table, derived via immunoSEQ multiplex PCR, lists solely in-frame clones and lacks some. The repertoire consists of roughly 3,800 clones, with over 70% occurring once and the leading ten covering under 7.5%. The input for sequencing was ileum tissue, taken 105 days after intestinal transplantation. These receptors all come from a human patient who received an intestinal transplant, so some T cells may come from the graft donor. Each CDR3 is given with its conserved first and last residue.

V,J,CDR3
TRBV7-3,TRBJ2-5,CASSLSGDQQETQYF
TRBV11-1,TRBJ1-1,CASSSARQLNTEAFF
TRBV12-5,TRBJ2-7,CASGQDRGYEQYF
TRBV10-3,TRBJ2-3,CAISEGADTQYF
TRBV25-1,TRBJ1-1,CASSEGANIAEAFF
TRBV2,TRBJ1-5,CASSESTGWQPQHF
TRBV10-1,TRBJ2-6,CASSESVGSGANVLTF
TRBV5-6,TRBJ2-7,CASSLLGEATYEQYF
TRBV6-1,TRBJ2-5,CASSEGLWVGETQYF
TRBV5-4,TRBJ2-5,CASSLAGSQETQYF
TRBV6-1,TRBJ2-7,CASSESGRHYEQYF
TRBV6-6,TRBJ1-2,CASSYWTGDGYTF
TRBV7-4,TRBJ2-7,CASSLGGLAAYEQYF
TRBV25-1,TRBJ2-2,CASSPKDSNTGELFF
TRBV11-3,TRBJ2-2,CASSFGTVHTGELFF
TRBV9,TRBJ2-3,CASSVESGPTDTQYF
TRBV11-2,TRBJ2-7,CASSLIAGPSYEQYF
TRBV7-9,TRBJ2-7,CASSLGRGSNEQYF
TRBV9,TRBJ1-3,CASSVQPRQWTGDTIYF
TRBV29-1,TRBJ1-3,CSVESRGGNTIYF
TRBV6-1,TRBJ1-2,CASSQGQGGNGYTF
TRBV6-4,TRBJ1-1,CASSDGQGATEAFF
TRBV6-4,TRBJ2-3,CASSDSSAGSDTQYF
TRBV25-1,TRBJ2-7,CASSEYSSEQYF
TRBV5-6,TRBJ2-7,CASSFLDRVHNEQYF
TRBV25-1,TRBJ2-5,CASSEDRETQYF
TRBV30,TRBJ2-7,CAWRATVSYEQYF
TRBV11-1,TRBJ2-1,CASSLRWWRRDYNEQFF
TRBV25-1,TRBJ2-1,CASSEGTGGNEQFF
TRBV7-9,TRBJ2-7,CASSFDGGSYEQYF